The 21 T cell receptor beta chains below were found in one sample sequenced in a study of T cell responses to AZD1222 COVID-19 vaccine. Clones were sequenced by immunoSEQ multiplex PCR, and TCRdb holds only the in-frame ones, with some missing. The sample contains under 150,000 clones, roughly 92% of which appear only once. The sequences come from peripheral blood, collected on day 0 of AZD1222 vaccination. The receptors derive from an adult in good health.

The CDR3 region is CASSQVLGTGNNEQYF. The CDR3 region has the DNA TGTGCCAGCAGCCAGGTACTCGGGACAGGGAACAACGAGCAGTACTTC. The J gene is TRBJ2-7, the V gene TRBV14; TRBD1 aligns across 9 bases. The CDR3 extends over 16 amino acids. Per germline, CDR1 SGHDN and CDR2 FVKESK. V dropped 3 bases and J dropped 5; count of bases not matched to a gene: 11.

V and J are TRBV12-3 or TRBV12-4 and TRBJ1-2; D is undetermined. The V and J ends lost 2 bases and 8 bases respectively, with 12 bases between them. The length of the CDR3 is 13 residues. The CDR3: CASSLRLEVGYTF. DNA for the CDR3: TGTGCCAGCAGTTTACGCCTTGAGGTCGGCTACACCTTC.

The chain uses TRBV7-9 and TRBJ1-3; no clear D gene. CDR1 and CDR2 (germline): SEHNR, FQNEAQ (reference sequence). This CDR3 spans 14 amino acids. Trimming left V 6 bases short and J 4 bases short, with 13 bases between. Written as DNA, the CDR3 is TGTGCCAGCAGGCCGGGAGCCAGCGGAAACACCATATATTTT. It translates to CASRPGASGNTIYF.

V is TRBV7-6 and J is TRBJ1-6; TRBD1 matches 8 bases. The V and J ends lost 5 bases and 6 bases, in that order; junction bases with no gene match: 21. The length of the CDR3 is 20 residues. Per germline, CDR1 SGHVS and CDR2 FNYEAQ. The CDR3 DNA reads as TGTGCCAGCAGCCCATTTGAGCCGGGACAGGAGTACCCCCTTAATTCACCCCTCCACTTT. Translation gives CASSPFEPGQEYPLNSPLHF.

The chain recombines TRBV5-1 with TRBJ2-1; D is ambiguous. The germline gives CDR1 SGHRS, CDR2 YFSETQ. The CDR3 totals 14 residues. Trimming shortened V by 3 bases and J by 3 bases, and 10 bases separated the two germline ends. CDR3 bases: TGCGCCAGCAGCTGGGCTGAGGTCTACAATGAGCAGTTCTTC. Translating it yields CASSWAEVYNEQFF.

The chain is built from TRBV6-6 and TRBJ2-7, with D possibly being TRBD1 or TRBD2 (6 bases each). The CDR3 runs 20 residues. In germline, CDR1 is MNHNY, CDR2 SVGAGI (reference sequence). The V gene lost 9 bases and the J gene lost 0 bases, with 33 bases spanning the gap. CDR3 in DNA: TGTGCCAGGAGCCGGAAGATAAGGGGGGAGAGGCTGGAAAGCTCCTACGAGCAGTACTTC. Translated, it gives CARSRKIRGERLESSYEQYF.

The chain joins TRBV12-3 or TRBV12-4 to TRBJ2-6; D gene unclear. This CDR3 contains 13 residues. The CDR3 nucleotides are TGTGCTCAGAGGACGGCTGGGGCCAACGTCCTGACTTTC. It translates to CAQRTAGANVLTF.

The chain links TRBV5-1 to TRBJ2-7; 9 nucleotides agree with TRBD2. The CDR3 sequence is 15 residues long. Germline lookup yields CDR1 SGHRS and CDR2 YFSETQ. V shed 3 bases, J shed 4 bases, and the junction held 8 bases outside the gene matches. CDR3 coding DNA: TGCGCCAGCAGCTGGGGCGACAGCGGGGGGTACGAGCAGTACTTC. Translated: CASSWGDSGGYEQYF.

This clone was detected once. The genes are TRBV9 and TRBJ1-3, with 9 bases lining up with TRBD1. The V and J ends lost 1 base and 3 bases, in that order; junction bases with no gene match: 8. Looked up from germline, CDR1 is SGDLS and CDR2 is YYNGEE. The CDR3 has 17 residues. CDR3 DNA: TGTGCCAGCAGCGTAACACAGGGGGCGGTGAGTGGAAACACCATATATTTT. This translates into CASSVTQGAVSGNTIYF.

V gene TRBV29-1 combines with J gene TRBJ2-1; 10 nucleotides match TRBD2. CDR3 length: 15 residues. Losses at the gene ends were 1 base for V and 3 bases for J; bases not matched to a gene: 3. CDR1 is SQVTM, CDR2 ANQGSEA, per germline. For the CDR3, the DNA is TGCAGCGTTGAAGGGAGACTAGCGGGCTACAATGAGCAGTTCTTC. Encoded protein: CSVEGRLAGYNEQFF.

The chain couples TRBV5-5 to TRBJ2-1, with a weak D call TRBD2 (6 bases). Germline V lookup: CDR1 SGHKS, CDR2 YYEKEE (reference sequence). The V and J ends lost 1 base and 3 bases respectively, with 11 bases between them. This CDR3 has 15 residues. CDR3 DNA sequence: TGTGCCAGCAGCTTGTTAGCGGACCTCTACAATGAGCAGTTCTTC. The encoded protein is CASSLLADLYNEQFF. Full variable domain (outside the CDR3, taken from reference TRBV5-5 and TRBJ2-1): DAGVTQSPTHLIKTRGQQVTLRCSPISGHKSVSWYQQVLGQGPQFIFQYYEKEERGRGNFPDRFSARQFPNYSSELNVNALLLGDSALYLCASSLLADLYNEQFFGPGTRLTVL.

The genes are TRBV7-2 and TRBJ2-2; the match to TRBD2 covers 8 bases. Germline CDR1 reads SGHTA; CDR2 reads FQGNSA. The CDR3 length is 15 residues. With 5 bases clipped from V and 6 bases from J, the junction kept 8 bases outside the gene matches. The CDR3 DNA follows: TGTGCCAGCAGCCTCGGACTAGCCAAACCCGGGGAGCTGTTTTTT. As protein: CASSLGLAKPGELFF.

V usage is TRBV5-5 and J usage is TRBJ1-4; 8 bases are shared with TRBD1. This CDR3 region has 15 residues. Germline V gene lookup returns CDR1 SGHKS and CDR2 YYEKEE (reference sequence). The V segment lost 2 bases and the J segment 5 bases; nucleotides outside the gene matches: 5. CDR3 in amino acids: CASSFIQGANEKLFF. DNA of the CDR3: TGTGCCAGCAGCTTTATTCAGGGGGCGAATGAAAAACTGTTTTTT. The full variable domain, with the rest looked up from reference TRBV5-5 and TRBJ1-4, is DAGVTQSPTHLIKTRGQQVTLRCSPISGHKSVSWYQQVLGQGPQFIFQYYEKEERGRGNFPDRFSARQFPNYSSELNVNALLLGDSALYLCASSFIQGANEKLFFGSGTQLSVL.

The J gene is TRBJ1-1, the V gene TRBV6-5, with 11 bases aligning to TRBD1. The V gene end was trimmed by 6 bases and the J gene end by 5 bases; junction bases not matched to a gene: 8. Germline CDR1 MNHEY, CDR2 SVGAGI. The CDR3 spans 15 residues. The CDR3 loop reads CASSNLGQGATEAFF. CDR3 nucleotides: TGTGCCAGCAGCAATCTTGGACAGGGGGCGACTGAAGCTTTCTTT.

The genes are TRBV5-1 and TRBJ1-2, with TRBD1 matching 12 bases. Germline loops: CDR1 SGHRS, CDR2 YFSETQ. This CDR3 has 18 residues. V shed 2 bases and J 6 bases; nucleotides not matched to a gene: 14. CDR3 sequence: CASSLTPGQGALSNGYTF. CDR3 DNA sequence: TGCGCCAGCAGCTTAACCCCGGGACAGGGGGCGCTTAGCAATGGCTACACCTTC. The variable domain in full, with the rest retrieved from reference TRBV5-1 and TRBJ1-2, is KAGVTQTPRYLIKTRGQQVTLSCSPISGHRSVSWYQQTPGQGLQFLFEYFSETQRNKGNFPGRFSGRQFSNSRSEMNVSTLELGDSALYLCASSLTPGQGALSNGYTFGSGTRLTVV.

The V gene is TRBV11-3, the J gene TRBJ2-3, with 7 bases fitting TRBD1. J was trimmed by 2 bases and V by 1 base; bases with no gene match: 3. Germline loops: CDR1 SGHNT, CDR2 YENEEA. This CDR3 contains 15 residues. The CDR3 DNA reads as TGTGCCAGCAGCTTAGGACAGGGAAACACAGATACGCAGTATTTT. This gives the protein CASSLGQGNTDTQYF.

This chain joins TRBV2 and TRBJ2-5, with a weak D call TRBD2 (7 bases). CDR3 length: 14 residues. The ends were cut back, 10 bases at V and 5 bases at J, with 20 bases in the middle. Germline assignment: CDR1 SNHLY and CDR2 FYNNEI. CDR3 sequence: CATHGRGSRETQYF. The CDR3 DNA reads as TGTGCCACACATGGGAGGGGGTCCAGGGAGACCCAGTACTTC.

The chain combines TRBV3-1 (or the pseudogene TRBV3-2) with TRBJ1-2; TRBD1 matches 7 bases. Germline V gene lookup returns CDR1 LGHDT and CDR2 YNNKEL (reference sequence). This CDR3 region has 19 residues. Trimming removed 0 bases from V and 2 bases from J; junction bases left unmatched: 15. CDR3: CASSQEKQGRYRSNYGYTF. Written as DNA, the CDR3 is TGTGCCAGCAGCCAAGAAAAACAGGGGAGGTATAGGTCCAACTATGGCTACACCTTC.

The V and J genes are TRBV5-8 and TRBJ2-3, with 7 bases that match TRBD2. This CDR3 has 16 amino acids. With V trimmed by 0 bases and J by 7 bases, 11 bases remained unmatched. Looked up from germline, CDR1 is SGHTS and CDR2 is YDEGEE. As DNA, the CDR3 is TGTGCCAGCAGCTTGGTTCTTGGCGGGAGAGGGCATACGCAGTATTTT. It translates to CASSLVLGGRGHTQYF.

This chain connects TRBV7-7 to TRBJ2-1, with a tentative D call TRBD2 (6 bases). The CDR3 extends over 13 amino acids. Per the germline V gene, CDR1 is SSHAT and CDR2 is FNYEAQ (reference sequence). CDR3 coding DNA: TGTGCTAGCGGAAGGACAATGCAGGATGAGCAGTTCTTC. It yields the protein CASGRTMQDEQFF. Combining the CDR3 with reference TRBV7-7 and TRBJ2-1 gives the whole variable domain GAGVSQSPRYKVTKRGQDVTLRCDPISSHATLYWYQQALGQGPEFLTYFNYEAQPDKSGLPSDRFSAERPEGSISTLTIQRTEQRDSAMYRCASGRTMQDEQFFGPGTRLTVL.

In DNA, the CDR3 is TGTGCCAGCAGCGTGTTAGGTGGGCGCTCCAATGAGCAGTTCTTC. As protein: CASSVLGGRSNEQFF. The V and J genes are TRBV9 and TRBJ2-1; D remains unclear. The CDR3 length is 15 residues. Per the germline V gene, CDR1 is SGDLS and CDR2 is YYNGEE. The ends were cut back, 2 bases at V and 6 bases at J, with 15 bases in the middle.